This T cell receptor (beta chain) originates from a study of blood T cell repertoires in COVID-19. As for the study in general: COVID-19 samples from acute and convalescent phases originated in the United States, Italy and Spain.

Trimming cost V 3 bases and J 7 bases; bases outside gene matches: 3. The CDR3 spans 14 residues. CDR1 is MGHRA and CDR2 is YSYEKL in the germline V gene. Original methodology: Estimates of nucleated cell counts were drawn from the amplification of reference gene primers. Method: immunoSEQ multiplex PCR; TCRdb's copy keeps in-frame clones and lacks some. V and J calls plus clone size are reproduced from that table; the DNA served to infer D and trimming. The table has some 40,000 clones, more than 65% seen once. The sequenced sample was peripheral blood. The source of this sequence is a human donor in a cohort sampled during active COVID-19. V usage is TRBV4-1 and J usage is TRBJ2-2; 9 positions agree with TRBD2. Written as DNA, the CDR3 is TGCGCCAGCAGCCAGGGACTAGCCGACGGGGAGCTGTTTTTT. This sequence encodes CASSQGLADGELFF.